This T cell receptor beta chain was identified during a study of beta chain features in type 1 diabetes. Study overall: All samples yielded some 100,000,000 examined sorted cells. Whole-study findings and limits: Shorter TCRB CDR3s, moderately but significantly so, were found in Type 1 diabetes patients in all four CD4+ subsets. There were fewer insertions and more deletions at the VDJ junctions of type 1 diabetes patients.

Expressed TCRB transcripts were sequenced, since all the RNA that had been isolated was reverse transcribed. Clones were sequenced by immunoSEQ multiplex PCR, and TCRdb holds only the in-frame ones, with some missing. The profile shows 300,000 to 350,000 clones, around an eighth of them singletons. V shed 6 bases and J 1 base; nucleotides not matched to a gene: 8. The V gene's germline CDR1 is MDHEN and CDR2 SYDVKM. The CDR3 loop spans 15 amino acids. This clone was seen more than once but under ten times. Its antigen is not identified. The specimen sequenced was naive CD4+ T cells from blood. The receptor's source is a woman in her late teens or twenties with type 1 diabetes. The rearrangement links TRBV28 to TRBJ2-7; 8 bases map to TRBD1. The CDR3 region is CASSPLWTGSYEQYF. DNA for the CDR3: TGTGCCAGCAGCCCCCTCTGGACAGGGTCCTACGAGCAGTACTTC.